The rows below give T cell receptor beta chains drawn from one sample of a study of blood T cell repertoires in COVID-19. Libraries were prepared by immunoSEQ multiplex PCR; TCRdb keeps only in-frame clonotypes and omits some of them. The table includes approximately 270,000 clones, 70% to 90% detected once. The material sequenced was peripheral blood. These TCRs come from a man aged 18-30 years with active or convalescent COVID-19. CDR3s include the opening cysteine and the closing phenylalanine or tryptophan. Each record gives: clone size, D gene, V gene, J gene, CDR3 protein, CDR3 DNA. A D gene is named only where the DNA matches it firmly. Clone sizes are given selectively: once, few, many, or a class where the clone is expanded.

.	.	TRBV5-6	TRBJ2-2	CASSLLAGLSAGELFF	TGTGCCAGCAGCTTGTTGGCGGGATTGAGCGCCGGGGAGCTGTTTTTT
.	TRBD2	TRBV4-1	TRBJ2-1	CASSQDPRASGIPNEQFF	TGCGCCAGCAGCCAAGATCCCAGGGCTAGCGGGATCCCCAATGAGCAGTTCTTC
.	.	TRBV28	TRBJ1-1	CASSLGATEAFF	TGTGCCAGCAGTTTGGGGGCCACTGAAGCTTTCTTT
.	TRBD1	TRBV30	TRBJ1-2	CAWEQGALGYTF	TGTGCCTGGGAACAGGGGGCTTTGGGCTACACCTTC
.	TRBD2	TRBV7-6	TRBJ2-1	CASSLDTAGGSNEQFF	TGTGCCAGCAGCTTAGATACAGCGGGAGGGTCGAATGAGCAGTTCTTC
.	.	TRBV2	TRBJ1-2	CASSEVGRHYGYTF	TGTGCCAGCAGTGAAGTGGGCAGACACTATGGCTACACCTTC
.	.	TRBV2	TRBJ2-2	CASSEQVTGELFF	TGTGCCAGCAGTGAGCAGGTCACCGGGGAGCTGTTTTTT
.	TRBD1	TRBV4-3	TRBJ2-7	CASSQDRGPYYEQYF	TGCGCCAGCAGCCAGGACAGGGGTCCCTACTACGAGCAGTACTTC
.	.	TRBV27	TRBJ2-7	CASRWQGQYEQYF	TGTGCCAGCCGGTGGCAGGGACAATACGAGCAGTACTTC
once	.	TRBV27	TRBJ1-2	CASSYSANYGYTF	TGTGCCAGCAGTTACAGTGCTAACTATGGCTACACCTTC
.	.	TRBV15	TRBJ2-3	CATSPSQDTQYF	TGTGCCACCAGCCCGTCCCAGGATACGCAGTATTTT